The T cell receptor beta chain described here comes from a study of cytomegalovirus exposure and HLA in healthy donors. Study as a whole: The use of the same platform for the 95 to 150 validation repertoires and the approximately 670 first-cohort repertoires was reported by a later analysis. Study results and caveats: The investigators catalogued 150 to 200 TCR beta chains as cytomegalovirus-associated.

Here immunoSEQ multiplex PCR was the method, and the copy in TCRdb shows in-frame clones only, minus some. The sample consists of hundreds of thousands of clones, approximately 80% of them appearing once. Germline V CDR1 and CDR2: SGHRS, YFSETQ. V was cut by 0 bases and J by 0 bases, with 10 bases left in between. This CDR3 is 16 amino acids long. As concerns this clone: Its target is not known.

Sequencing was performed on PBMCs. The rearrangement uses TRBV5-1 and TRBJ1-3; D gene ambiguous. The TCR was taken from a woman younger than 45 in good health and CMV-seropositive. In DNA form, the CDR3 reads TGCGCCAGCAGCTTGGCCGCGGGTACCTCTGGAAACACCATATATTTT. Its translation: CASSLAAGTSGNTIYF.